This T cell receptor beta chain was profiled in a study of cytomegalovirus exposure and HLA in healthy donors. Turning to the study itself: In an early release, HLA-typed donors contributed tens of millions of unique TCR sequences. Study-level points and caveats: Roughly even sequencing depth across donors was the assumption behind the presence/absence analyses.

The CDR3 consists of 17 residues. CDR1 is MRHNA, CDR2 SNTAGT, per germline. After removal of 0 bases from V and 4 bases from J, the junction contained 8 bases not matched to a gene. This clone was found many times. Its antigen is not known. PCR used 60 Vbeta primers and 13 Jbeta primers. Sequencing used immunoSEQ multiplex PCR; TCRdb keeps in-frame clones, though not all of them. The data hold 95,000 to 110,000 clones, with about 75% observed a single time. The V and J genes are TRBV6-4 and TRBJ2-3; TRBD2 matches 9 bases. Sequenced sample: PBMCs. This TCR was sampled from a man between 60 and 70 years old in good health and CMV-seropositive. The CDR3 here is CASSDSLGLAGADTQYF. DNA for the CDR3: TGTGCCAGCAGTGACTCCCTGGGACTAGCTGGCGCAGATACGCAGTATTTT.